This T cell receptor beta chain was profiled in a study of blood T cell repertoires in COVID-19. About the study: Samples of COVID-19 (acute and convalescent) were obtained from the United States, Italy and Spain. T cells, B-cell-depleted T cells, or PBMCs provided the cDNA or gDNA that served as material.

How the authors handled the data: Quantification of nucleated cells was approximated via reference gene primer amplification. The repertoire was sequenced with immunoSEQ multiplex PCR; TCRdb's copy has only in-frame clones and lacks some. Clone size and V and J calls were adopted from that table, with D and trimming inferred from the DNA. The data show some 250,000 clones, 70% to 90% seen once. In germline, CDR1 is MNHEY, CDR2 SMNVEV (reference sequence). V was clipped by 7 bases and J by 7 bases, with 14 bases between them. The CDR3 covers 14 residues. Enrolled through a virtual design, the participants were between roughly 18 and 100 years of age and came from about two dozen US areas.

The sequencing input was PBMCs or T cells enriched from blood (not recorded which). The rearrangement joins TRBV27 to TRBJ1-6; D is possibly TRBD1 (6 bases). The receptor comes from a woman between 50 and 59 years old who had recovered from COVID-19. CDR3 residues: CASTSGGLNSPLHF. CDR3 bases: TGTGCCAGCACTTCGGGGGGGCTAAATTCACCCCTCCACTTT.